Below, 31 T cell receptor beta chains from the same sample are listed, as sequenced in a study of T cell responses to AZD1222 COVID-19 vaccine. The repertoire was sequenced with immunoSEQ multiplex PCR; TCRdb's copy has only in-frame clones and lacks some. The sample lists about 150,000 clones; 80% to 95% were seen once. This material consisted of peripheral blood, taken on day 0 of MenACWY control vaccination. All receptors derive from an adult in good health.

Points on this clone: The same CDR3 is also encoded by other DNA sequences in this sample. The chain employs TRBV7-9 and TRBJ2-7; the D is unclear. The germline V gene encodes CDR1 SEHNR and CDR2 FQNEAQ (reference sequence). The CDR3 loop spans 12 amino acids. Trimming removed 5 bases at V and 1 base at J, with 6 bases between. The CDR3 sequence is CASSLESYEQYF. DNA for the CDR3: TGTGCCAGCAGCCTAGAATCCTACGAGCAGTACTTC.

The chain recombines TRBV28 with TRBJ2-3, with 9 bases that match TRBD2. With 11 bases clipped from V and 4 bases from J, the junction kept 7 bases outside the gene matches. CDR3 length equals 13 residues. Germline-derived CDR1 and CDR2 are MDHEN and SYDVKM. The CDR3 region is CASTSGGADTQYF. The CDR3 DNA sequence: TGTGCCTCGACTAGCGGAGGGGCAGATACGCAGTATTTT.

V usage is TRBV15 and J usage is TRBJ2-1; no reliable D call. The length of the CDR3 is 16 residues. Germline CDR1 reads LNHNV; CDR2 reads YYDKDF (reference sequence). Trimming took off 0 bases at V and 0 bases at J, with 9 bases between the two ends. In DNA, the CDR3 is TGTGCCACCAGCAGAGATCCGGCTAGCTCCTACAATGAGCAGTTCTTC. It yields the protein CATSRDPASSYNEQFF.

The CDR3 DNA reads as TGTGCCAGCAGCGGTACAGGGGCGAGGGAGACCCAGTACTTC. Amino acid sequence: CASSGTGARETQYF. This chain connects TRBV7-3 to TRBJ2-5, with 7 bases that match TRBD1. Trimming removed 5 bases from V and 5 bases from J; junction bases left unmatched: 8. There are 14 residues in the CDR3. From germline, CDR1 is SGHTA and CDR2 FQGTGA.

The genes are TRBV4-1 and TRBJ2-2; 7 nucleotides align to TRBD2. This CDR3 contains 19 residues. Trimming took 0 bases from V and 5 from J; bases not matched to a gene: 15. The germline V gene encodes CDR1 MGHRA and CDR2 YSYEKL. The chain's CDR3 is CASSQDKVLERDGTGELFF. CDR3 DNA: TGCGCCAGCAGCCAAGATAAGGTCTTGGAGCGGGACGGAACCGGGGAGCTGTTTTTT.

The chain carries TRBV5-1 and TRBJ1-4; tentative D call: TRBD1 (5 bases). CDR3 length equals 16 residues. Trimming left V 0 bases short and J 3 bases short, with 12 bases between. The germline V gene has CDR1 SGHRS and CDR2 YFSETQ. This CDR3 reads CASSLAGRGANEKLFF. DNA for the CDR3: TGCGCCAGCAGCTTGGCAGGGAGAGGAGCTAATGAAAAACTGTTTTTT.

The chain carries TRBV7-2 and TRBJ2-1; a weak D match, TRBD2 (6 bases). The germline CDR1 and CDR2 sequences are SGHTA and FQGNSA. Between the trimmed V and J ends, which lost 5 bases and 6 bases, there was a span of 14 bases. CDR3 length equals 14 residues. The CDR3 bases are TGTGCCAGCAGCCCCAGGGTAGCGGCCAATGAGCAGTTCTTC. It specifies CASSPRVAANEQFF.

This chain uses TRBV19 with TRBJ1-1, with D uncertain. V was clipped by 6 bases and J by 1 base, with 18 bases between them. This CDR3 spans 16 amino acids. Germline V gives CDR1 LNHDA, CDR2 SQIVND (reference sequence). The CDR3 DNA is TGTGCCAGTAGGACCACCGGGTGGCTCCAGAACACTGAAGCTTTCTTT. Amino acids: CASRTTGWLQNTEAFF.

This chain links TRBV11-1 with TRBJ1-4; D gene uncertain. The CDR3 sequence is 15 residues long. Germline lookup yields CDR1 SGHAT and CDR2 FQDESV (reference sequence). Trimming took 0 bases from V and 3 from J, leaving 8 bases between them. The CDR3 DNA is TGTGCCAGCAGCTTAGCGTCTGGAGCTAATGAAAAACTGTTTTTT. Its protein product is CASSLASGANEKLFF.

This chain connects TRBV28 to TRBJ2-1; D uncertain. CDR3 length equals 13 residues. V lost 3 bases to trimming and J lost 4 bases, with 7 bases between them. The germline gives CDR1 MDHEN, CDR2 SYDVKM. The DNA for the CDR3 is TGTGCCAGCAGTTTCCTAGAATACAATGAGCAGTTCTTC. Its translation: CASSFLEYNEQFF. Drawing the rest from reference TRBV28 and TRBJ2-1, the complete variable domain is DVKVTQSSRYLVKRTGEKVFLECVQDMDHENMFWYRQDPGLGLRLIYFSYDVKMKEKGDIPEGYSVSREKKERFSLILESASTNQTSMYLCASSFLEYNEQFFGPGTRLTVL.

The chain is built from TRBV11-3 and TRBJ2-2, with D possibly called TRBD1 or TRBD2 (5 bases each). The germline gives CDR1 SGHNT, CDR2 YENEEA. The CDR3 is 15 residues long. V gave up 5 bases and J gave up 6 bases, with 16 bases separating them. The CDR3, as DNA: TGTGCCAGCAGCGACCCTAGAGGGGCGGCCGGGGAGCTGTTTTTT. As protein: CASSDPRGAAGELFF.

The chain links TRBV28 to TRBJ2-7, with 7 bases fitting TRBD2. Germline CDR1 MDHEN, CDR2 SYDVKM. The CDR3 is 14 residues long. Trimming cost V 7 bases and J 1 base; bases outside gene matches: 7. As DNA, the CDR3 is TGTGCCAGCAAAAAGGCTAGCGGTTCCTACGAGCAGTACTTC. The encoded protein is CASKKASGSYEQYF.

Here the CDR3 DNA reads TGTGCCAGCAGCTTAGAAAGCGCAGAGACCCAGTACTTC. It translates to CASSLESAETQYF. J is TRBJ2-5 and V is TRBV7-9; D gene uncertain. CDR1 and CDR2 (germline): SEHNR, FQNEAQ (reference sequence). V was trimmed by 1 base and J by 4 bases, leaving 7 bases between them. CDR3 length: 13 amino acids.

This chain joins TRBV25-1 and TRBJ1-6; D unclear. Trimming removed 0 bases at V and 7 bases at J, with 10 bases between. From germline, CDR1 is MGHDK and CDR2 SYGVNS. The CDR3 has 15 residues. CDR3 nucleotide sequence: TGTGCCAGCAGTGAATACGGGTTAAGGAATTCACCCCTCCACTTT. As protein: CASSEYGLRNSPLHF.

In its sample, this clone was seen a few times. The chain joins TRBV3-1 (or the pseudogene TRBV3-2) to TRBJ1-1; D may be TRBD1 (6 bases). CDR3 length: 14 amino acids. Between the trimmed V and J ends, which lost 0 bases and 9 bases, there was a span of 14 bases. Germline V lookup: CDR1 LGHDT, CDR2 YNNKEL (reference sequence). The CDR3 is CASSQEGGLAKAFF. CDR3 DNA sequence: TGTGCCAGCAGCCAAGAGGGGGGCCTAGCGAAAGCTTTCTTT.

V gene TRBV11-2 combines with J gene TRBJ1-4; D is possibly TRBD1 (6 bases). The V end lost 6 bases, the J end lost 5 bases, and 10 bases lay between the germline ends. Germline CDR1 is SGHAT and CDR2 is FQNNGV. This CDR3 is 13 amino acids long. In DNA form, the CDR3 reads TGTGCCAGCAGGACAGGCAACAATGAAAAACTGTTTTTT. It codes for CASRTGNNEKLFF.

The V gene is TRBV27, the J gene TRBJ2-1; TRBD2 agrees at 7 bases. CDR3 length equals 13 residues. V trimming: 6 bases; J trimming: 4 bases; junction bases outside the gene matches: 3. Germline V CDR1 and CDR2: MNHEY, SMNVEV (reference sequence). As DNA, the CDR3 is TGTGCCAGCAGCGGTAGCGGGTACAATGAGCAGTTCTTC. The encoded protein is CASSGSGYNEQFF.

The V and J genes are TRBV5-1 and TRBJ2-3; the match to TRBD2 covers 8 bases. Per germline, CDR1 SGHRS and CDR2 YFSETQ. The CDR3 is 15 amino acids. Losses at the gene ends were 2 bases for V and 0 bases for J; bases not matched to a gene: 2. The CDR3 region is CASSFGGASTDTQYF. The CDR3 bases are TGCGCCAGCAGCTTCGGGGGGGCAAGCACAGATACGCAGTATTTT.

The chain uses TRBV6-5 and TRBJ2-1; tentative D call: TRBD2 (6 bases). Trimming stripped 5 bases from V and 5 bases from J, with 16 bases between. In germline, CDR1 is MNHEY, CDR2 SVGAGI. CDR3 size: 15 residues. The CDR3: CASSQTSSGNNEQFF. The CDR3 coding sequence is TGTGCCAGCAGTCAAACTAGCTCGGGAAACAATGAGCAGTTCTTC.

J is TRBJ2-5 and V is TRBV3-1 (or the pseudogene TRBV3-2); 9 nucleotides align to TRBD2. CDR3 length equals 17 residues. V dropped 0 bases and J dropped 5; count of bases not matched to a gene: 10. Looked up from germline, CDR1 is LGHDT and CDR2 is YNNKEL (reference sequence). The CDR3 sequence is CASSQDLGLAAGETQYF. Written as DNA, the CDR3 is TGTGCCAGCAGCCAAGACCTGGGACTAGCAGCGGGGGAGACCCAGTACTTC.

This clone was observed once. The chain couples TRBV28 to TRBJ1-1; TRBD1 matches at 9 bases. J gave up 7 bases and V 6 bases, and 6 bases lay outside the gene matches. This CDR3 comprises 13 residues. CDR1 and CDR2 (germline): MDHEN, SYDVKM. CDR3 sequence: CASRPTGGREAFF. For the CDR3, the DNA is TGTGCCAGCAGACCGACAGGGGGTCGTGAAGCTTTCTTT.

This rearrangement joins TRBV19 to TRBJ1-6, with a weak D call TRBD1 (5 bases). This CDR3 has 13 amino acids. With 8 bases removed from V and 7 bases from J, the gap between germline ends came to 12 bases. CDR1 is LNHDA, CDR2 SQIVND, per germline (reference sequence). This CDR3 reads CASHMGRNSPLHF. Written as DNA, the CDR3 is TGTGCCAGTCACATGGGACGGAATTCACCCCTCCACTTT.

This clone was found a few times. The chain employs TRBV7-3 and TRBJ1-1; TRBD1 might be the D (6 bases). Germline V gives CDR1 SGHTA, CDR2 FQGTGA. This CDR3 comprises 13 residues. The V gene lost 4 bases and the J gene lost 2 bases, with 8 bases spanning the gap. The CDR3: CASSWDINTEAFF. The CDR3 nucleotides are TGTGCCAGCAGCTGGGACATTAACACTGAAGCTTTCTTT.

The chain joins TRBV7-2 to TRBJ1-2; D call uncertain. The CDR3 has 13 amino acids. The V end was cut by 4 bases, the J end by 2 bases, with 8 bases between. Germline V gene data show CDR1 as SGHTA and CDR2 as FQGNSA. CDR3 protein: CASSSGNNYGYTF. The CDR3 DNA reads as TGTGCCAGCAGCTCGGGGAACAACTATGGCTACACCTTC.

The count of this clone is one. The rearrangement links TRBV4-1 to TRBJ2-2; unclear D gene. The CDR3 extends over 16 amino acids. Looked up from germline, CDR1 is MGHRA and CDR2 is YSYEKL. V lost 4 bases and J lost 3, with 15 bases in between. The CDR3 nucleotides are TGCGCCAGCAGCCTAAGAAGTGGGATTTACACCGGGGAGCTGTTTTTT. Protein: CASSLRSGIYTGELFF.

The genes are TRBV5-5 and TRBJ2-1; maybe TRBD2 (6 bases). Trimming cost V 5 bases and J 6 bases, with 18 bases left between them. This CDR3 has 15 amino acids. Germline V CDR1 and CDR2: SGHKS, YYEKEE (reference sequence). DNA for the CDR3: TGTGCCAGCAGTTCCTCGGGGGAGCCACCCAATGAGCAGTTCTTC. Amino acids: CASSSSGEPPNEQFF. The entire variable domain, with the rest obtained from reference TRBV5-5 and TRBJ2-1, is as follows: DAGVTQSPTHLIKTRGQQVTLRCSPISGHKSVSWYQQVLGQGPQFIFQYYEKEERGRGNFPDRFSARQFPNYSSELNVNALLLGDSALYLCASSSSGEPPNEQFFGPGTRLTVL.

The chain uses TRBV29-1 and TRBJ1-4; a weak D match, TRBD1 (5 bases). The germline CDR1 and CDR2 sequences are SQVTM and ANQGSEA. The CDR3 loop spans 15 amino acids. The ends were cut back, 6 bases at V and 12 bases at J, with 26 bases in the middle. CDR3 sequence reads: CSVQKVGGRTAELFF. The CDR3 DNA reads TGCAGCGTACAGAAGGTTGGGGGGAGAACGGCAGAACTGTTTTTT.

This rearrangement joins TRBV2 to TRBJ1-2; D not certain. CDR3 length: 13 residues. Trimming cost V 1 base and J 11 bases, with 14 bases left between them. Germline V gene sequence: CDR1 SNHLY, CDR2 FYNNEI. CDR3 in DNA: TGTGCCAGCAGTGAAGGTGGAGGGCCGGGGTACACCTTC. This sequence encodes CASSEGGGPGYTF.

This chain connects TRBV10-1 to TRBJ1-2; 10 nucleotides line up with TRBD1. V was pared by 5 bases and J by 5 bases, with 2 bases of the junction left unmatched. Germline values: CDR1 WNHNN, CDR2 SYGVQD (reference sequence). The CDR3 spans 13 residues. The CDR3 sequence: CASSSDRGYGYTF. The CDR3 bases are TGCGCCAGCAGTTCGGACAGGGGGTATGGCTACACCTTC.

This chain uses TRBV15 with TRBJ2-7; maybe TRBD1 (6 bases). Germline lookup yields CDR1 LNHNV and CDR2 YYDKDF (reference sequence). CDR3 size: 16 residues. Deletions cut 0 bases from V and 1 base from J, with 13 bases between. CDR3 amino acids: CATSRDLAGVSYEQYF. CDR3 nucleotide sequence: TGTGCCACCAGCAGAGATTTGGCAGGGGTATCCTACGAGCAGTACTTC.

V and J are TRBV5-1 and TRBJ1-1; 7 bases line up with TRBD1. Unmatched junction bases numbered 8, after V lost 2 bases and J lost 7 bases. Germline CDR1 SGHRS, CDR2 YFSETQ. The CDR3 runs 14 residues. CDR3 bases: TGCGCCAGCAGCTTCCGACAGGGCAGGGGTGAAGCTTTCTTT. This sequence encodes CASSFRQGRGEAFF.